Shown below are 19 T cell receptor beta chains from a single sample sequenced in a study of blood T cells in healthy people across ages. Together with a sample-barcoded 5' primer, a J-beta primer mix was included in a second PCR lasting roughly 6 to 12 cycles. TCRdb redid the calling of the 5' RACE reads with MiXCR, one entry per CDR3 protein. The sample shows about 750,000 distinct CDR3 sequences, about 53% of them seen only once. What was sequenced was blood. These receptors were obtained from an older man in good health.

The chain couples TRBV4-2 to TRBJ2-2, with 8 bases fitting TRBD1. The CDR3 length is 12 residues. Germline V lookup: CDR1 LGHNA, CDR2 YNFKEQ. Germline trimming cut 2 bases from V and 14 bases from J; bases unmatched to any gene: 4. Here the CDR3 DNA reads TGTGCCAGCAGCCAAAGGACAGGGTCACTGTTTTTT. Translated: CASSQRTGSLFF.

This chain joins TRBV5-1 and TRBJ1-1; D uncertain. Trimming pared 2 bases from V and 5 bases from J, leaving 7 bases between. The CDR3 covers 12 residues. The germline V gene has CDR1 SGHRS and CDR2 YFSETQ. The CDR3 DNA follows: TGCGCCAGCAGCTTCCAGAATACTGAAGCTTTCTTT. The encoded protein is CASSFQNTEAFF.

The chain couples TRBV20-1 to TRBJ2-3, with D maybe TRBD2 (6 bases). Germline V lookup: CDR1 DFQATT, CDR2 SNEGSKA (reference sequence). This CDR3 contains 14 residues. V was cut by 6 bases and J by 4 bases, with 17 bases left in between. CDR3 sequence (DNA): TGCAGTGCCGGACGGGGGAGGTCGGCAGATACGCAGTATTTT. Amino acid sequence: CSAGRGRSADTQYF.

The rearrangement links TRBV16 to TRBJ2-1; D could derive from TRBD1 or TRBD2 (5 bases each). Looked up from germline, CDR1 is KGHSY and CDR2 is FQNENV. The CDR3 length is 17 residues. V was clipped by 4 bases and J by 9 bases, with 25 bases between them. CDR3 sequence reads: CASSPLVGEPKYGEQFF. The DNA for the CDR3 is TGTGCCAGCAGCCCCCTAGTGGGGGAGCCGAAGTACGGTGAGCAGTTCTTC.

A few counts support this clonotype. V and J are TRBV7-6 and TRBJ2-1; 10 nucleotides match TRBD2. The CDR3 totals 14 residues. Germline CDR1 reads SGHVS; CDR2 reads FNYEAQ. The junction had 6 bases not matched to a gene; V was cut back by 4 bases and J by 9 bases. CDR3 DNA sequence: TGTGCCAGCAGCTCTCCTAGCGGGGGACGTGAGCAGTTCTTC. It encodes CASSSPSGGREQFF.

The genes are TRBV28 and TRBJ2-1; 7 bases line up with TRBD1. From germline, CDR1 is MDHEN and CDR2 SYDVKM. The CDR3 has 16 residues. After removal of 6 bases from V and 0 bases from J, the junction contained 8 bases not matched to a gene. The CDR3 coding sequence is TGTGCCAGCAGCCAGACGACAGGGCTCTCCTACAATGAGCAGTTCTTC. Encoded protein: CASSQTTGLSYNEQFF.

This clonotype was counted a few times. The rearrangement links TRBV7-3 to TRBJ2-3; possible D gene TRBD2, 6 bases. V shed 5 bases and J shed 6 bases, with 12 bases lying between them. This CDR3 spans 13 amino acids. Per germline, CDR1 SGHTA and CDR2 FQGTGA. The CDR3 DNA is TGTGCCAGCAGCCGGGGGAAGGGGGATACGCAGTATTTT. Encoded protein: CASSRGKGDTQYF.

The sample holds many counts of this clonotype. Relative to the germline gene, one junction end is altered; a read error may explain this. The gene calls are TRBV7-9 and TRBJ2-1, with D tentatively TRBD2 (6 bases). There are 14 residues in the CDR3. CDR1 and CDR2 (germline): SEHNR, FQNEAQ (reference sequence). The CDR3 nucleotides read TGCGCCAGCAGCTTGGCCGGAGGGCCCAATGAGCAGTTCTTC. Its translation: CASSLAGGPNEQFF.

V gene TRBV4-1 combines with J gene TRBJ2-5; the match to TRBD2 covers 10 bases. The J call may be in error: the DNA end matches TRBJ2-7 better. The CDR3 loop spans 17 amino acids. Germline V gene data show CDR1 as MGHRA and CDR2 as YSYEKL. The CDR3 DNA reads TGCGCCAGCAGCCAAGATTGGACTAGCGGACTCTCCTACGAGCAGTACTTC. Protein: CASSQDWTSGLSYEQYF.

The genes are TRBV6-2 or TRBV6-3 and TRBJ2-1; tentatively, D is TRBD1 or TRBD2 (7 bases each). CDR1 MNHEY and CDR2 SVGEGT come from the germline V gene. Trimming left V 4 bases short and J 8 bases short, with 15 bases between. CDR3 length: 14 residues. The CDR3 region is CASSLGRGRDEQFF. The CDR3 DNA follows: TGTGCCAGCAGTTTAGGCAGGGGGAGGGATGAGCAGTTCTTC.

In its sample, this clonotype was seen many times. The gene calls are TRBV2 and TRBJ1-6, with D unresolved. Germline values: CDR1 SNHLY, CDR2 FYNNEI. This CDR3 is 18 amino acids long. Trimming took off 3 bases at V and 0 bases at J, with 15 bases between the two ends. CDR3 sequence: CASSEDASPSSYNSPLHF. The CDR3 DNA reads as TGTGCCAGCAGTGAGGACGCTTCTCCGAGCTCCTATAATTCACCCCTCCACTTT.

The chain uses TRBV7-2 and TRBJ1-2, with TRBD1 matching 11 bases. This CDR3 spans 17 amino acids. Looked up from germline, CDR1 is SGHTA and CDR2 is FQGNSA. After removal of 1 base from V and 6 bases from J, the junction contained 10 bases not matched to a gene. CDR3 sequence: CASSLVMGQGGTHGYTF. The CDR3 nucleotides read TGTGCCAGCAGCTTAGTTATGGGACAGGGGGGTACTCATGGCTACACCTTC.

This clonotype was counted between two and nine times. The chain couples TRBV29-1 to TRBJ2-3; D is unresolved. The CDR3 spans 14 residues. V was pared by 0 bases and J by 2 bases, with 9 bases between. CDR1 is SQVTM, CDR2 ANQGSEA, per germline. The CDR3 here is CSVEDMSPTDTQYF. DNA of the CDR3: TGCAGCGTTGAAGATATGAGTCCCACAGATACGCAGTATTTT.

V and J are TRBV11-1 and TRBJ2-5, with TRBD2 as a possible D gene (6 bases). Germline CDR1 and CDR2: SGHAT and FQDESV (reference sequence). V was clipped by 3 bases and J by 3 bases, with 14 bases between them. CDR3 length: 15 residues. CDR3 sequence reads: CASSFQTSVKETQYF. DNA for the CDR3: TGTGCCAGCAGCTTCCAGACTAGTGTGAAAGAGACCCAGTACTTC.

Only a few counts were recorded for this clonotype. This chain connects TRBV7-2 to TRBJ2-1; 8 nucleotides agree with TRBD1. The CDR3 consists of 14 residues. J was trimmed by 5 bases and V by 2 bases; bases with no gene match: 2. Per the germline V gene, CDR1 is SGHTA and CDR2 is FQGNSA. CDR3 protein: CASSLRTGNNEQFF. For the CDR3, the DNA is TGTGCCAGCAGCTTACGGACAGGGAACAATGAGCAGTTCTTC.

This chain joins TRBV28 and TRBJ2-7; TRBD2 is a possible D gene (6 bases). The CDR3 is 17 amino acids. V was cut by 7 bases and J by 3 bases, with 25 bases left in between. Germline CDR1 MDHEN, CDR2 SYDVKM. The CDR3 loop is CASNSPGRGPNYYEQYF. The CDR3 nucleotides are TGTGCCAGCAACTCTCCCGGGCGGGGACCCAACTACTACGAGCAGTACTTC. The full variable domain, with the rest looked up from reference TRBV28 and TRBJ2-7, is DVKVTQSSRYLVKRTGEKVFLECVQDMDHENMFWYRQDPGLGLRLIYFSYDVKMKEKGDIPEGYSVSREKKERFSLILESASTNQTSMYLCASNSPGRGPNYYEQYFGPGTRLTVT.

This clonotype was seen more than once but under ten times. The CDR3 nucleotides are TGTGCCAGCAGCCGGACTAGCGGGAGGGTAGAGACCCAGTACTTC. The encoded protein is CASSRTSGRVETQYF. The V call is TRBV11-1, the J call TRBJ2-5; 15 bases agree with TRBD2. This CDR3 comprises 15 residues. The V gene's germline CDR1 is SGHAT and CDR2 FQDESV (reference sequence). V shed 5 bases and J 4 bases; nucleotides not matched to a gene: 2.

The J gene is TRBJ2-3, the V gene TRBV20-1; the match to TRBD2 covers 14 bases. This CDR3 comprises 17 residues. CDR1 DFQATT and CDR2 SNEGSKA come from the germline V gene (reference sequence). V was pared by 7 bases and J by 0 bases, with 9 bases of the junction left unmatched. CDR3 residues: CSVVRLAGGFSTDTQYF. Written as DNA, the CDR3 is TGCAGTGTCGTCCGACTAGCGGGAGGGTTTAGCACAGATACGCAGTATTTT.

The chain carries TRBV2 and TRBJ1-2, with 7 bases matching TRBD1. The CDR3 totals 15 residues. J lost 2 bases, V lost 2 bases, and 5 bases had no gene match. Germline loops: CDR1 SNHLY, CDR2 FYNNEI. As DNA, the CDR3 is TGTGCCAGCAGTGAATTTGGCAGGGGGAACTATGGCTACACCTTC. Translated, it gives CASSEFGRGNYGYTF. The full variable domain, with the rest looked up from reference TRBV2 and TRBJ1-2, is EPEVTQTPSHQVTQMGQEVILRCVPISNHLYFYWYRQILGQKVEFLVSFYNNEISEKSEIFDDQFSVERPDGSNFTLKIRSTKLEDSAMYFCASSEFGRGNYGYTFGSGTRLTVV.